Here is one TCR beta chain with its context. Its antigen is still unknown. These data are taken from a study of beta chain features in type 1 diabetes. Germline V gives CDR1 SGHVS, CDR2 FQNEAQ. V lost 6 bases and J 5 bases, leaving 16 bases between the germline ends. The CDR3 length is 14 residues. The investigators reverse transcribed all of the isolated RNA, so they sequenced expressed TCRB transcripts. The method was immunoSEQ multiplex PCR; TCRdb's version includes in-frame clones alone and lacks a portion of them. The table has 300,000 to 350,000 clones, roughly 15% seen once. Points from the study as a whole: Since sequencing was performed on cDNA, cells with high TCR expression could be over-represented.

This receptor was obtained from a man between 25 and 39 years old in good health. The sample taken for sequencing was central memory CD4+ T cells from blood. The V gene is TRBV7-8, the J gene TRBJ2-5; TRBD2 is a possible D gene (6 bases). CDR3 DNA: TGTGCCAGCAGTGGGCGCGGGATTCGGGAGACCCAGTACTTC. Amino acids: CASSGRGIRETQYF. The full variable domain, rest sourced from reference TRBV7-8 and TRBJ2-5, is GAGVSQSPRYKVAKRGQDVALRCDPISGHVSLFWYQQALGQGPEFLTYFQNEAQLDKSGLPSDRFFAERPEGSVSTLKIQRTQQEDSAVYLCASSGRGIRETQYFGPGTRLLVL.